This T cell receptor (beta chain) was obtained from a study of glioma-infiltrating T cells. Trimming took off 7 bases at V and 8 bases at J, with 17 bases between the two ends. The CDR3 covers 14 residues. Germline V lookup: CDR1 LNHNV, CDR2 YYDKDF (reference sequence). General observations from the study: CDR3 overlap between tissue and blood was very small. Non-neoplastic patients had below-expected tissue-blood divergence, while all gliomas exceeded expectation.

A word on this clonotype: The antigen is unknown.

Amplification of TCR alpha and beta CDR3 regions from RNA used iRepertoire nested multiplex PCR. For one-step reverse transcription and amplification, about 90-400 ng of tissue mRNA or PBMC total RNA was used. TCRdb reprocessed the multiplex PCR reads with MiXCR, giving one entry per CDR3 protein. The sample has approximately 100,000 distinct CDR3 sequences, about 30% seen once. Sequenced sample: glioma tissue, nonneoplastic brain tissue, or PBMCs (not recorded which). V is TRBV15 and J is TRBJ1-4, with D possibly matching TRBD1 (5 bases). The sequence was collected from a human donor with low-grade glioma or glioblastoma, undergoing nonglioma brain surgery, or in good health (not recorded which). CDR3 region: CATTTPGREEKLFF. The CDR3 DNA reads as TGTGCCACCACCACCCCGGGACGAGAAGAAAAACTGTTTTTT.